What follows are 6 T cell receptor beta chains derived from one specimen sequenced in a study of T cell responses to AZD1222 COVID-19 vaccine. Sequenced by immunoSEQ multiplex PCR; TCRdb stores in-frame clones only, minus some. The data contain about 150,000 clones, around 90% of them seen just once; the ten biggest clones take up roughly 5.4%. This sample comprised peripheral blood, obtained 28 days after the second dose of the MenACWY control vaccine. Source of these receptors: an adult who received the MenACWY meningococcal vaccine as a control.

The chain is built from TRBV20-1 and TRBJ2-7; D is uncertain. From germline, CDR1 is DFQATT and CDR2 SNEGSKA (reference sequence). This CDR3 comprises 10 residues. The V end lost 1 base, the J end lost 7 bases, and 5 bases lay between the germline ends. In DNA form, the CDR3 reads TGCAGTGCTAGAGGACTGGAGCAGTACTTC. This codes for CSARGLEQYF.

V gene TRBV21-1 combines with J gene TRBJ2-1; the DNA was not used to check the table's D call, TRBD2. TRBV21-1 is reported as a pseudogene. CDR3 length: 15 residues. The CDR3 is CASSKVRSFYNEQFF. Written as DNA, the CDR3 is TGTGCCAGCAGCAAAGTTAGGAGCTTCTACAATGAGCAGTTCTTC.

The chain combines TRBV7-2 with TRBJ2-2; 9 positions agree with TRBD2. The CDR3 is 17 amino acids. V lost 5 bases to trimming and J lost 3 bases; unmatched junction nucleotides: 10. Germline CDR1 reads SGHTA; CDR2 reads FQGNSA. The CDR3 DNA is TGTGCCAGCAGCCCACACGCGGGGGGGGCTCACACCGGGGAGCTGTTTTTT. Protein product: CASSPHAGGAHTGELFF. The entire variable domain, with the rest obtained from reference TRBV7-2 and TRBJ2-2, is as follows: GAGVSQSPSNKVTEKGKDVELRCDPISGHTALYWYRQSLGQGLEFLIYFQGNSAPDKSGLPSDRFSAERTGGSVSTLTIQRTQQEDSAVYLCASSPHAGGAHTGELFFGEGSRLTVL.

The V and J genes are TRBV6-2 or TRBV6-3 and TRBJ2-3; TRBD2 matches 11 bases. The V gene's germline CDR1 is MNHEY and CDR2 SVGEGT. V lost 5 bases to trimming and J lost 6 bases; unmatched junction nucleotides: 10. This CDR3 is built from 16 residues. CDR3 DNA sequence: TGTGCCAGCAGTACCGGGACTAGCGGCCTCTGGGATACGCAGTATTTT. This codes for CASSTGTSGLWDTQYF.

The genes are TRBV29-1 and TRBJ2-5; D not certain. V lost 1 base and J 2 bases, leaving 5 bases between the germline ends. The length of the CDR3 is 12 residues. Germline V lookup: CDR1 SQVTM, CDR2 ANQGSEA. The CDR3 is CSVEAQQETQYF. Here the CDR3 DNA reads TGCAGCGTTGAAGCACAGCAAGAGACCCAGTACTTC.

This rearrangement joins TRBV5-4 to TRBJ2-1; 12 bases map to TRBD1. Trimming removed 3 bases from V and 6 bases from J; junction bases left unmatched: 4. Per the germline V gene, CDR1 is SGHNT and CDR2 is YYREEE (reference sequence). The CDR3 loop spans 15 amino acids. The CDR3 bases are TGTGCCAGCAGCTCCGGGACAGGGGGCCTCAATGAGCAGTTCTTC. Its translation is CASSSGTGGLNEQFF.